The source of this T cell receptor beta chain is a study of T cells after posttransplantation cyclophosphamide. Study results and limitations: TRB clonality was highly associated with recipient CMV seropositivity and reactivation. Tissue-infiltrating T cells from skin or gut overlapped little with blood T cells. Later post-transplant blood repertoires were often dominated by donor CD8+ memory clones.

This clone was observed a single time. What it binds is unknown. This CDR3 region has 14 residues. V was shortened by 0 bases and J by 3 bases, with 8 bases between the two germline ends. CDR1 and CDR2 from the germline V gene are SGHTA and FQGTGA. Profiling relied on immunoSEQ multiplex PCR, and the TCRdb table lists in-frame clones only, not all of them. The sample has 50,000 to 55,000 clones; 86% are singletons. This clonotype originated in a man aged 30 to 39 with a blood cancer, CMV-positive, and with a related stem cell donor. The sample comprised PBMCs. The gene calls are TRBV7-3 and TRBJ1-1; D gene uncertain. This chain's CDR3 is CASSLTGRDTEAFF. CDR3 nucleotide sequence: TGTGCCAGCAGCTTAACTGGGAGGGACACTGAAGCTTTCTTT.